This T cell receptor beta chain was sequenced in a study of T cell repertoires in cytomegalovirus infection. A single record per CDR3 protein comes from TCRdb applying MiXCR to the reads. The table lists hundreds of thousands of distinct CDR3 sequences, 22% of them singletons. This CDR3 has 13 residues. V was trimmed by 3 bases and J by 6 bases, leaving 9 bases between them. Germline CDR1 is SEHNR and CDR2 is FQNEAQ (reference sequence). The chain is built from TRBV7-9 and TRBJ2-1, with unresolved D. The specimen sequenced was CD8+ T cells from PBMCs. The TCR was taken from a human donor in good health (CMV status not recorded). Some clones in this sample may be carry-over from other donors' samples. In DNA, the CDR3 is TGTGCCAGCAGCTTGCCATCGGGCAATGAGCAGTTCTTC. Its translation: CASSLPSGNEQFF.